This entry lists 20 T cell receptor beta chains sequenced from one sample in a study of identical twins. TCRdb re-analysed the 5' RACE reads in MiXCR, keeping a single row per CDR3 protein. The profile covers 400,000 to 550,000 distinct CDR3 sequences, with 22% appearing a single time and 0.91% taken by the ten largest. These same records also appear under a second study, on T cells expressing NK-cell markers.

Sequenced material: CD4+ T cells sorted from blood. The source of these receptors is a woman under 30 in good health.

The genes are TRBV14 and TRBJ2-1; D might be TRBD2 (6 bases). Germline loops: CDR1 SGHDN, CDR2 FVKESK. The CDR3 consists of 17 residues. Deletions cut 3 bases from V and 7 bases from J, with 22 bases between. CDR3: CASSQHTGAGPNNEQFF. CDR3 DNA: TGTGCCAGCAGCCAGCACACCGGCGCGGGACCCAATAATGAGCAGTTCTTC.

The chain carries TRBV7-3 and TRBJ2-3; 13 positions match TRBD2. Germline CDR1 is SGHTA and CDR2 is FQGTGA. This CDR3 has 17 residues. The ends lost 4 bases at V and 2 bases at J; junction bases unmatched: 6. In DNA form, the CDR3 reads TGTGCCAGCAGCTCCCAGGGACTAGCGGGGCACACAGATACGCAGTATTTT. Protein: CASSSQGLAGHTDTQYF.

CDR3 coding DNA: TGTGCCAGCAGCTTATCGAGGACTAGCGGGAGAGCGCGAGATACGCAGTATTTT. Protein: CASSLSRTSGRARDTQYF. This chain uses TRBV11-1 with TRBJ2-3; 13 bases match TRBD2. The junction had 10 bases not matched to a gene; V was cut back by 2 bases and J by 5 bases. Germline V gene sequence: CDR1 SGHAT, CDR2 FQDESV (reference sequence). The CDR3 has 18 residues.

This chain connects TRBV7-2 to TRBJ1-3; tentatively, D is TRBD1 (6 bases). Per germline, CDR1 SGHTA and CDR2 FQGNSA. V lost 1 base and J lost 4, with 11 bases in between. The CDR3 is 15 residues long. In DNA, the CDR3 is TGTGCCAGCAGCTTAGGGGACACGGTGGGAAACACCATATATTTT. Protein product: CASSLGDTVGNTIYF.

At least ten counts were recorded for this clonotype. The rearrangement uses TRBV6-1 and TRBJ1-1; D may be TRBD1 (6 bases). The V end was cut by 6 bases, the J end by 1 base, with 6 bases between. This CDR3 contains 12 residues. The germline CDR1 and CDR2 sequences are MNHNS and SASEGT. CDR3 sequence (DNA): TGTGCCAGCAGGGGGGCGAACACTGAAGCTTTCTTT. Its translation is CASRGANTEAFF.

There are a few counts of this clonotype. The rearrangement joins TRBV7-9 to TRBJ2-1, with 8 bases identical to TRBD2. The CDR3 totals 13 residues. From germline, CDR1 is SEHNR and CDR2 FQNEAQ (reference sequence). Trimming took 8 bases from V and 3 from J; bases not matched to a gene: 3. The CDR3 region has the DNA TGTGCCAGCGAGCTAGCGGGCTACAATGAGCAGTTCTTC. This translates into CASELAGYNEQFF. The whole variable domain, remainder taken from reference TRBV7-9 and TRBJ2-1, is DTGVSQNPRHKITKRGQNVTFRCDPISEHNRLYWYRQTLGQGPEFLTYFQNEAQLEKSRLLSDRFSAERPKGSFSTLEIQRTEQGDSAMYLCASELAGYNEQFFGPGTRLTVL.

This clonotype was picked up a small number of times. V is TRBV6-1 and J is TRBJ2-1, with D possibly being TRBD1 or TRBD2 (6 bases each). V was trimmed by 3 bases and J by 0 bases, leaving 21 bases between them. Germline lookup yields CDR1 MNHNS and CDR2 SASEGT. The CDR3 is 19 amino acids. The CDR3 region has the DNA TGTGCCAGCAGTGATAGGGACTCCGTGGGGGCAAGCTCCTACAATGAGCAGTTCTTC. Translated: CASSDRDSVGASSYNEQFF.

The chain recombines TRBV12-3 or TRBV12-4 with TRBJ2-1; D gene uncertain. The CDR3 sequence is 16 residues long. V lost 3 bases and J lost 0, with 12 bases in between. The DNA of the CDR3 is TGTGCCAGCAGTTTTGGGTTCCGCAGCTCCTACAATGAGCAGTTCTTC. It is translated as CASSFGFRSSYNEQFF.

The rearrangement uses TRBV20-1 and TRBJ2-7; TRBD2 matches 10 bases. This CDR3 is built from 15 residues. From germline, CDR1 is DFQATT and CDR2 SNEGSKA (reference sequence). V gave up 2 bases and J gave up 2 bases; unmatched junction bases: 6. Here the CDR3 reads CSARRLAGATYEQYF. CDR3 nucleotide sequence: TGCAGTGCTAGAAGGCTAGCGGGGGCTACCTACGAGCAGTACTTC.

The V call is TRBV20-1, the J call TRBJ1-2; no clear D. Trimming removed 5 bases at V and 6 bases at J, with 10 bases between. The germline CDR1 and CDR2 sequences are DFQATT and SNEGSKA (reference sequence). The CDR3 consists of 11 residues. The chain's CDR3 is CSAGLWDGYTF. DNA for the CDR3: TGCAGTGCTGGATTGTGGGATGGCTACACCTTC.

This clonotype appeared once. This chain joins TRBV9 and TRBJ2-5, with D tentatively TRBD1 (7 bases). V was shortened by 0 bases and J by 9 bases, with 18 bases between the two germline ends. Germline CDR1 SGDLS, CDR2 YYNGEE. The CDR3 totals 15 residues. Written as DNA, the CDR3 is TGTGCCAGCAGCGTAGACCCCCGGCAGGGGGAGGCCCAGTACTTC. Amino acids: CASSVDPRQGEAQYF.

In its sample, this clonotype was seen a few times. V and J are TRBV6-1 and TRBJ1-5; possibly TRBD1 for D (6 bases). The germline CDR1 and CDR2 sequences are MNHNS and SASEGT. This CDR3 comprises 15 residues. The V and J ends lost 0 bases and 4 bases respectively, with 10 bases between them. The CDR3 loop reads CASSEAGDKNQPQHF. The CDR3 DNA sequence: TGTGCCAGCAGTGAAGCGGGGGACAAAAATCAGCCCCAGCATTTT.

This chain connects TRBV7-3 to TRBJ1-1, with D uncertain. V was cut by 0 bases and J by 5 bases, with 10 bases left in between. The CDR3 consists of 14 residues. Germline V lookup: CDR1 SGHTA, CDR2 FQGTGA. The CDR3 reads CASSLTGPGTEAFF. The CDR3 bases are TGTGCCAGCAGCTTAACAGGGCCGGGGACTGAAGCTTTCTTT.

V gene TRBV3-1 combines with J gene TRBJ2-7, with a tentative D call TRBD2 (5 bases). V lost 4 bases and J 2 bases, leaving 15 bases between the germline ends. The CDR3 totals 15 residues. CDR1 LGHDT and CDR2 YNNKEL come from the germline V gene (reference sequence). The CDR3: CASSRRFVGAYEQYF. CDR3 nucleotides: TGTGCCAGCAGCCGGAGATTCGTCGGGGCCTACGAGCAGTACTTC.

This sequence joins TRBV7-9 and TRBJ2-5; possible D gene TRBD2, 7 bases. Per germline, CDR1 SEHNR and CDR2 FQNEAQ (reference sequence). The CDR3 runs 13 residues. Trimming took off 5 bases at V and 5 bases at J, with 12 bases between the two ends. The CDR3 nucleotides are TGTGCCAGCAGCAAACAGGGAGGGGAGACCCAGTACTTC. It is translated as CASSKQGGETQYF.

In its sample, this clonotype was seen many times. Here the CDR3 reads CASRRQPRSPLHF. The CDR3, as DNA: TGTGCCAGCAGACGACAACCCCGTTCACCCCTCCACTTT. This rearrangement joins TRBV3-1 to TRBJ1-6; D unresolved. The V end was cut by 6 bases, the J end by 9 bases, with 12 bases between. The CDR3 loop spans 13 amino acids. Per germline, CDR1 LGHDT and CDR2 YNNKEL (reference sequence).

This clonotype was observed a few times. CDR3 sequence (DNA): TGTGCCACCAGTGCCTTAGCGGGAGGGGAGCAGTTCTTC. Its translation: CATSALAGGEQFF. The J gene is TRBJ2-1, the V gene TRBV24-1, with TRBD2 identical over 11 bases. The V gene end was trimmed by 5 bases and the J gene end by 10 bases; junction bases not matched to a gene: 3. The CDR3 is 13 amino acids. Looked up from germline, CDR1 is KGHDR and CDR2 is SFDVKD.

This clonotype was observed at least ten times. The J gene is TRBJ1-2, the V gene TRBV25-1, with D tentatively TRBD1 (6 bases). The CDR3 runs 15 residues. Germline V gene lookup returns CDR1 MGHDK and CDR2 SYGVNS. Trimming removed 4 bases at V and 3 bases at J, with 15 bases between. The CDR3 region is CASSAAGAGDYGYTF. The CDR3 nucleotides are TGTGCCAGCAGTGCGGCCGGGGCAGGGGACTATGGCTACACCTTC.

This clonotype was detected only a few times. The chain couples TRBV20-1 to TRBJ2-1; D is perhaps TRBD2 (6 bases). V shed 5 bases and J shed 2 bases, with 13 bases lying between them. This CDR3 contains 14 residues. Germline assignment: CDR1 DFQATT and CDR2 SNEGSKA (reference sequence). The CDR3 region is CSAGNSGTYNEQFF. CDR3 coding DNA: TGCAGTGCTGGGAATAGCGGAACCTACAATGAGCAGTTCTTC.

This clonotype has more than one count but fewer than ten. The chain uses TRBV7-2 and TRBJ2-3; D possibly corresponds to TRBD2 (5 bases). The germline CDR1 and CDR2 sequences are SGHTA and FQGNSA. V lost 4 bases and J lost 4, with 9 bases in between. CDR3 length equals 13 residues. The CDR3 loop reads CASSSPAADTQYF. CDR3 nucleotide sequence: TGTGCCAGCAGCTCCCCAGCGGCAGATACGCAGTATTTT.